The clone carrying this T cell receptor (beta chain) was observed a few times. No antigen is known for it. Preparing the TCRbeta library involved the use of unique molecular identifiers. TCRdb processed the PCR reads anew with MiXCR; each CDR3 protein has one entry. The repertoire includes about 300,000 distinct CDR3 sequences, around a tenth of them detected once, and less than 9% sits in the top ten. These data are taken from a study of T-cell reconstitution after alpha-beta-depleted transplantation in children. Germline V gene sequence: CDR1 DFQATT, CDR2 SNEGSKA (reference sequence). The CDR3 is made up of 15 amino acids. Trimming at V came to 5 bases and at J to 5 bases, leaving 9 bases not matched to a gene. Broader study findings: Diversity and T-cell counts at one year after transplant derived mostly from new T cells. Approximately two months post-transplant, alpha-beta T cells reportedly originated from several hundred expanded graft clones. Surviving thymic progenitors and recipient T cells were the source of high TCRbeta diversity at day 60 in some patients.

The receptor's source is a boy under two years old with acute myeloid leukemia, due to receive a stem cell transplant. The specimen comprised PBMCs, sampled before TCRalphabeta/CD19-depleted stem cell transplant. The chain combines TRBV20-1 with TRBJ1-5, with 10 bases identical to TRBD1. This CDR3 is CSARYRQGAYQPQHF. The DNA for the CDR3 is TGCAGTGCTCGTTATAGACAGGGGGCATATCAGCCCCAGCATTTT.